The 32 T cell receptor beta chains below come from one sample, sequenced in a study of T cell repertoires in cytomegalovirus infection. TCRdb used MiXCR to reprocess the reads, holding one entry per CDR3 protein. The table shows roughly 150,000 distinct CDR3 sequences, with roughly 18% occurring only once. The material sequenced was CD8+ T cells from PBMCs. These receptors all come from a human donor in good health (CMV status not recorded). Some clones in this sample may be carry-over from other donors' samples.

The rearrangement uses TRBV11-2 and TRBJ2-7; TRBD1 agrees at 8 bases. Germline assignment: CDR1 SGHAT and CDR2 FQNNGV. V was clipped by 2 bases and J by 5 bases; unmatched bases: 5. The CDR3 contains 14 residues. CDR3 nucleotide sequence: TGTGCCAGCAGCTTAATGGAGACAGGGGACGAGCAGTACTTC. It yields the protein CASSLMETGDEQYF.

This clonotype came up a few times. The chain uses TRBV6-5 and TRBJ2-5, with no clear D. Trimming shortened V by 1 base and J by 2 bases, and 5 bases separated the two germline ends. Germline CDR1 reads MNHEY; CDR2 reads SVGAGI. The CDR3 runs to 13 residues. The CDR3 loop is CASSYYRQETQYF. CDR3 sequence (DNA): TGTGCCAGCAGTTACTATAGGCAAGAGACCCAGTACTTC.

V usage is TRBV27 and J usage is TRBJ2-3; perhaps TRBD2 as D (5 bases). Deletions cut 6 bases from V and 7 bases from J, with 17 bases between. Germline V gene lookup returns CDR1 MNHEY and CDR2 SMNVEV (reference sequence). This CDR3 spans 14 amino acids. CDR3 nucleotides: TGTGCCAGCAGCTCCGGGGTGGGTTTGCATACGCAGTATTTT. Translating it yields CASSSGVGLHTQYF.

The gene calls are TRBV20-1 and TRBJ2-2; 7 bases map to TRBD2. Per the germline V gene, CDR1 is DFQATT and CDR2 is SNEGSKA (reference sequence). The J segment lost 0 bases and the V segment lost 5 bases, leaving 3 bases of the junction unmatched. The CDR3 contains 14 residues. For the CDR3, the DNA is TGCAGTGCTCCGGGACTAACGAACACCGGGGAGCTGTTTTTT. It yields the protein CSAPGLTNTGELFF.

This clonotype has more than one count but fewer than ten. CDR3 sequence (DNA): TGTGCCAGCAGTTTTGGACTAGCGGGAACCTACAATGAGCAGTTCTTC. Amino acid sequence: CASSFGLAGTYNEQFF. This chain connects TRBV12-3 or TRBV12-4 to TRBJ2-1; 12 bases are shared with TRBD2. Trimming removed 3 bases from V and 2 bases from J; junction bases left unmatched: 2. This CDR3 region has 16 residues.

The table lists this clonotype with a few counts. The genes are TRBV6-2 or TRBV6-3 and TRBJ1-1; D remains unclear. Trimming pared 7 bases from V and 7 bases from J, leaving 13 bases between. CDR1 and CDR2 from the germline V gene are MNHEY and SVGEGT. The CDR3 contains 12 residues. The CDR3 nucleotides are TGTGCCAGCACCTACGGCCTACTTGAAGCTTTCTTT. This gives the protein CASTYGLLEAFF.

The chain uses TRBV7-2 and TRBJ2-2; perhaps TRBD2 as D (6 bases). The CDR3 covers 16 residues. Germline loops: CDR1 SGHTA, CDR2 FQGNSA. V was pared by 5 bases and J by 4 bases, with 17 bases between. The CDR3 loop reads CASSQYRDLLTGELFF. CDR3 coding DNA: TGTGCCAGCAGCCAGTATCGGGACTTACTCACCGGGGAGCTGTTTTTT.

The chain links TRBV6-2 or TRBV6-3 to TRBJ2-7; 11 nucleotides agree with TRBD2. The CDR3 extends over 17 amino acids. The V and J ends lost 5 bases and 0 bases, in that order; junction bases with no gene match: 9. CDR1 is MNHEY, CDR2 SVGEGT, per germline. CDR3 region: CASSDLAGGQVSYEQYF. CDR3 nucleotides: TGTGCCAGCAGTGACCTAGCGGGGGGCCAAGTCTCCTACGAGCAGTACTTC.

This clonotype was detected only a few times. This rearrangement joins TRBV7-9 to TRBJ1-1; 7 bases are shared with TRBD1. The CDR3 consists of 16 residues. The ends lost 7 bases at V and 2 bases at J; junction bases unmatched: 13. Per germline, CDR1 SEHNR and CDR2 FQNEAQ (reference sequence). CDR3 loop: CASTQEGGASNTEAFF. The CDR3 DNA reads TGTGCCAGCACCCAGGAAGGGGGCGCTTCAAACACTGAAGCTTTCTTT.

The chain is built from TRBV28 and TRBJ2-7, with 8 bases fitting TRBD1. Trimming cost V 6 bases and J 5 bases; bases outside gene matches: 3. The V gene's germline CDR1 is MDHEN and CDR2 SYDVKM. The CDR3 runs 12 residues. This CDR3 reads CASSYRGDEQYF. CDR3 DNA: TGTGCCAGCAGCTACAGGGGGGACGAGCAGTACTTC.

This clonotype was observed a few times. This chain joins TRBV11-2 and TRBJ2-6; D call uncertain. Germline CDR1 is SGHAT and CDR2 is FQNNGV. The CDR3 loop spans 16 amino acids. Trimming took off 5 bases at V and 4 bases at J, with 15 bases between the two ends. DNA for the CDR3: TGTGCCAGCAGCCCCCACCTTGCGTCCGGGGCCAACGTCCTGACTTTC. This codes for CASSPHLASGANVLTF.

The V call is TRBV5-1, the J call TRBJ1-5; tentatively, D is TRBD1 (6 bases). Trimming removed 4 bases from V and 6 bases from J, with 11 bases in between. The CDR3 spans 13 residues. Germline-derived CDR1 and CDR2 are SGHRS and YFSETQ. CDR3 sequence reads: CASSPTGTQPQHF. The CDR3 coding sequence is TGCGCCAGCAGCCCCACAGGGACTCAGCCCCAGCATTTT.

CDR3 nucleotide sequence: TGTGCCAGCAGCCAATACCCGACAGGGGCTAACTCCTACGAGCAGTACTTC. Encoded protein: CASSQYPTGANSYEQYF. This chain joins TRBV3-1 and TRBJ2-7; 8 positions agree with TRBD1. The CDR3 length is 17 residues. The germline V gene has CDR1 LGHDT and CDR2 YNNKEL (reference sequence). Trimming removed 2 bases from V and 0 bases from J; junction bases left unmatched: 9.

A few counts support this clonotype. The CDR3 DNA reads as TGCGCCAGCAGCTTGAAGGGGGACACCGGGGAGCTGTTTTTT. It translates to CASSLKGDTGELFF. V and J are TRBV5-1 and TRBJ2-2, with D maybe TRBD1 (6 bases). V lost 1 base, J lost 3 bases, and 7 bases lay in between. Per the germline V gene, CDR1 is SGHRS and CDR2 is YFSETQ. This CDR3 comprises 14 residues.

The rearrangement links TRBV7-9 to TRBJ2-1; D ambiguous. This CDR3 has 15 residues. Per the germline V gene, CDR1 is SEHNR and CDR2 is FQNEAQ (reference sequence). The V gene lost 0 bases and the J gene lost 10 bases, with 16 bases spanning the gap. CDR3 in DNA: TGTGCCAGCAGCTTAGCCCTGGGTGGGCCCCTCGAGCAGTTCTTC. It codes for CASSLALGGPLEQFF.

This clonotype was counted at least ten times. The chain links TRBV7-8 to TRBJ2-3; D unclear. The CDR3 consists of 13 residues. Trimming shortened V by 5 bases and J by 3 bases, and 9 bases separated the two germline ends. Germline lookup yields CDR1 SGHVS and CDR2 FQNEAQ. Here the CDR3 DNA reads TGTGCCAGCAGCCTGACTGGGACAGATACGCAGTATTTT. Translated: CASSLTGTDTQYF.

Only a few counts were recorded for this clonotype. The chain recombines TRBV2 with TRBJ1-1; D gene uncertain. Germline V gives CDR1 SNHLY, CDR2 FYNNEI. The CDR3 spans 11 residues. Trimming left V 6 bases short and J 8 bases short, with 10 bases between. The CDR3 nucleotides read TGTGCCAGCAGGGGTTGGGGAGAAGCTTTCTTT. As protein: CASRGWGEAFF.

The sample holds a few counts of this clonotype. The chain joins TRBV12-3 or TRBV12-4 to TRBJ1-5, with TRBD1 matching 9 bases. Trimming removed 1 base from V and 6 bases from J; junction bases left unmatched: 1. The CDR3 has 14 residues. The DNA of the CDR3 is TGTGCCAGCAGTTTAGGGGACAGGGCTCAGCCCCAGCATTTT. Translated: CASSLGDRAQPQHF.

The CDR3 DNA reads TGTGCCAGCTCCTGGACAATCGATGGCCACGAGCAGTACTTC. It yields the protein CASSWTIDGHEQYF. The chain uses TRBV7-8 and TRBJ2-7; possible D gene TRBD1, 5 bases. From germline, CDR1 is SGHVS and CDR2 FQNEAQ. V lost 8 bases, J lost 5 bases, and 19 bases lay in between. This CDR3 region has 14 residues.

This clonotype was found a few times. This chain joins TRBV7-2 and TRBJ2-7; no reliable D call. Germline loops: CDR1 SGHTA, CDR2 FQGNSA. This CDR3 spans 12 amino acids. V lost 2 bases, J lost 5 bases, and 7 bases lay in between. CDR3 amino acids: CASSLSTHEQYF. DNA of the CDR3: TGTGCCAGCAGCTTAAGTACCCACGAGCAGTACTTC.

The CDR3, as DNA: TGTGCCAGCAACGAGCGGGAGGACTACAATGAGCAGTTCTTC. As protein: CASNEREDYNEQFF. The chain carries TRBV2 and TRBJ2-1; 9 bases map to TRBD2. Per germline, CDR1 SNHLY and CDR2 FYNNEI. V lost 7 bases, J lost 3 bases, and 4 bases stayed unmatched. The CDR3 has 14 residues.

This chain joins TRBV29-1 and TRBJ2-7; 9 positions match TRBD1. This CDR3 has 15 amino acids. Per germline, CDR1 SQVTM and CDR2 ANQGSEA. V lost 6 bases to trimming and J lost 4 bases; unmatched junction nucleotides: 13. The CDR3 region has the DNA TGCAGCGTCCTCCTGACGGGACAGGGTGGGTACGAGCAGTACTTC. Encoded protein: CSVLLTGQGGYEQYF.

The CDR3 sequence: CATWWTSGSSYNEQFF. The CDR3 region has the DNA TGTGCGACCTGGTGGACTAGCGGGAGCTCCTACAATGAGCAGTTCTTC. The chain links TRBV28 to TRBJ2-1, with 13 positions matching TRBD2. The length of the CDR3 is 16 residues. Germline V gives CDR1 MDHEN, CDR2 SYDVKM. Full variable domain (missing parts from reference TRBV28 and TRBJ2-1): DVKVTQSSRYLVKRTGEKVFLECVQDMDHENMFWYRQDPGLGLRLIYFSYDVKMKEKGDIPEGYSVSREKKERFSLILESASTNQTSMYLCATWWTSGSSYNEQFFGPGTRLTVL.

The gene calls are TRBV4-3 and TRBJ1-2, with 7 bases that match TRBD1. This CDR3 has 15 amino acids. CDR1 is LGHNA, CDR2 YSLEER, per germline. V was clipped by 3 bases and J by 2 bases; unmatched bases: 6. CDR3 sequence (DNA): TGCGCCAGCAGCCAGGAGTTACAGGGGAACTATGGCTACACCTTC. Protein sequence: CASSQELQGNYGYTF.

This clonotype was seen only a few times. A much larger clone lies one base from this, so it may be a read error. This sequence joins TRBV7-9 and TRBJ2-7; D is uncertain. The V gene's germline CDR1 is SEHNR and CDR2 FQNEAQ (reference sequence). V was pared by 4 bases and J by 2 bases, with 3 bases between. The CDR3 is 11 residues long. CDR3: CASSWTYEQYF. The DNA of the CDR3 is TGTGCCAGCAGCTGGACCTACGAGCAGTACTTC.

This clonotype has just a few counts. The rearrangement uses TRBV7-2 and TRBJ1-2, with D possibly being TRBD1 (5 bases). This CDR3 spans 12 amino acids. V was clipped by 9 bases and J by 3 bases, with 11 bases between them. Germline V CDR1 and CDR2: SGHTA, FQGNSA. CDR3 sequence: CARREGHYGYTF. The CDR3 DNA sequence: TGTGCCAGGAGGGAGGGACACTATGGCTACACCTTC.

The chain combines TRBV28 with TRBJ2-7; perhaps TRBD2 as D (6 bases). V lost 9 bases, J lost 4 bases, and 13 bases lay in between. The CDR3 length is 12 residues. Germline CDR1 MDHEN, CDR2 SYDVKM. This CDR3 reads CARRGLPYEQYF. The CDR3 DNA sequence: TGTGCCAGGAGGGGACTTCCGTACGAGCAGTACTTC. The whole variable domain, remainder taken from reference TRBV28 and TRBJ2-7, is DVKVTQSSRYLVKRTGEKVFLECVQDMDHENMFWYRQDPGLGLRLIYFSYDVKMKEKGDIPEGYSVSREKKERFSLILESASTNQTSMYLCARRGLPYEQYFGPGTRLTVT.

The chain is built from TRBV5-1 and TRBJ2-7, with a tentative D call TRBD1 (6 bases). The CDR3 has 15 residues. The V end was cut by 0 bases, the J end by 0 bases, with 10 bases between. Germline CDR1 is SGHRS and CDR2 is YFSETQ. CDR3 nucleotides: TGCGCCAGCAGCTTGGAGGCAGGGGACTCCTACGAGCAGTACTTC. It encodes CASSLEAGDSYEQYF.

The chain has TRBV10-3 and TRBJ2-2; D call uncertain. V lost 0 bases to trimming and J lost 7 bases, with 0 bases between them. The CDR3 covers 11 residues. The germline gives CDR1 ENHRY, CDR2 SYGVKD. The CDR3 nucleotides read TGTGCCATCAGTGAGTCCGGGGAGCTGTTTTTT. It is translated as CAISESGELFF.

This clonotype was observed a handful of times. The chain carries TRBV7-8 and TRBJ2-5; D remains ambiguous. Trimming pared 5 bases from V and 5 bases from J, leaving 12 bases between. The CDR3 has 13 residues. The germline V gene has CDR1 SGHVS and CDR2 FQNEAQ. The CDR3 protein is CASSPSPWETQYF. DNA of the CDR3: TGTGCCAGCAGCCCCTCTCCCTGGGAGACCCAGTACTTC.

This clonotype has just a few counts. This chain connects TRBV3-1 to TRBJ2-1; the match to TRBD2 covers 12 bases. With 4 bases clipped from V and 8 bases from J, the junction kept 9 bases outside the gene matches. In germline, CDR1 is LGHDT, CDR2 YNNKEL (reference sequence). CDR3 length: 16 amino acids. The chain's CDR3 is CASSPLTSGSGDEQFF. CDR3 sequence (DNA): TGTGCCAGCAGCCCTCTGACTAGCGGGAGCGGCGATGAGCAGTTCTTC.

The chain is built from TRBV7-2 and TRBJ2-5; a weak D match, TRBD1 (6 bases). CDR1 is SGHTA and CDR2 is FQGNSA in the germline V gene. CDR3 length: 13 residues. The V gene lost 3 bases and the J gene lost 4 bases, with 9 bases spanning the gap. In DNA form, the CDR3 reads TGTGCCAGCAGCTTCGTAGGGGGAGAGACCCAGTACTTC. This codes for CASSFVGGETQYF.